This note documents a single TCR beta chain sequence. The antigen is not known. This sample was included in a study of T cells in Graves' hyperthyroidism and ophthalmopathy. Trimming pared 6 bases from V and 7 bases from J, leaving 19 bases between. Germline assignment: CDR1 LNHDA and CDR2 SQIVND (reference sequence). The length of the CDR3 is 14 residues. Patients affected by ophthalmopathy presented a Clinical Activity Score of at least 3, a NOSPECS grade of at least 4, and disease duration below 3 months. PBMCs were sourced from more than 9 ml fresh peripheral blood. Notes on the study in general: Progression to ophthalmopathy was predicted a median of about six months early.

Researchers amplified the TCR beta CDR3 regions from RNA transcripts. Researchers ran a first-round RT-PCR on the TCR CDR3 using the HTBI primer set. Each CDR3 protein is one row after TCRdb ran MiXCR on the multiplex PCR reads. Of around 690,000 distinct CDR3 sequences in the sample, roughly 20% are singletons; the top ten hold 30% to 40%. The J gene is TRBJ2-7, the V gene TRBV19; D ambiguous. The TCR originated in a man younger than 40 with Graves' ophthalmopathy. Sequencing input: blood. The CDR3 coding sequence is TGTGCCAGTAGCCCTTTCATTGCCTTTGAGGAGCAGTACTTC. Translation gives CASSPFIAFEEQYF.